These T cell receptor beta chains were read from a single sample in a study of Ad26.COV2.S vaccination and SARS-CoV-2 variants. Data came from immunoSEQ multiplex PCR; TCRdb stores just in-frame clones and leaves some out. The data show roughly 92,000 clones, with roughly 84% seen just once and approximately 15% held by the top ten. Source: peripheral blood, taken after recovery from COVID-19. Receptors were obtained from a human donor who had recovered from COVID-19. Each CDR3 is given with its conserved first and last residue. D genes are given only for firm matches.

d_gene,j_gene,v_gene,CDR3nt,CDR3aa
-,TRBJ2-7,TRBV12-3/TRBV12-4,TGTGCCAGCAGCCCTACCGACAGCTACGAGCAGTACTTC,CASSPTDSYEQYF
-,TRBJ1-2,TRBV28,TGTGCCAGCAGCCAAACAACCTATGGCTACACCTTC,CASSQTTYGYTF
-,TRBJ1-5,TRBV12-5,TGTGCTAGTGGTTTGGTGCAGGGTAGGTCTCAGCCCCAGCATTTT,CASGLVQGRSQPQHF
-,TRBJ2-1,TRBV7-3,TGTGCCAGCAGCTTAAAAAGTAGCAGCGAGCAGTTCTTC,CASSLKSSSEQFF
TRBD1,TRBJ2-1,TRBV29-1,TGCAGCTTCTTGGGACAGGGATTAATTGAGCAGTTCTTC,CSFLGQGLIEQFF
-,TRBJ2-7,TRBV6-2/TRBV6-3,TGTGCCAGCAGTCGCGGGGCCTACGAGCAGTACTTC,CASSRGAYEQYF
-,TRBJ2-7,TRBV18,TGTGCCAGCTCACCACCGTCGGGAGCGTCCTACGAGCAGTACTTC,CASSPPSGASYEQYF
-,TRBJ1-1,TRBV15,TGTGCCACCAGCAGAGGGTTATCTGAAGCTTTCTTT,CATSRGLSEAFF
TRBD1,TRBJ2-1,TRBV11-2,TGTGCCAGCAGCTTAGATGTCTCGGGACAGGGCTACAATGAGCAGTTCTTC,CASSLDVSGQGYNEQFF
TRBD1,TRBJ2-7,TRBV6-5,TGTGCCAGCAGTTACTTTAACCCGGGACAGGGGATAGAGCAGTACTTC,CASSYFNPGQGIEQYF